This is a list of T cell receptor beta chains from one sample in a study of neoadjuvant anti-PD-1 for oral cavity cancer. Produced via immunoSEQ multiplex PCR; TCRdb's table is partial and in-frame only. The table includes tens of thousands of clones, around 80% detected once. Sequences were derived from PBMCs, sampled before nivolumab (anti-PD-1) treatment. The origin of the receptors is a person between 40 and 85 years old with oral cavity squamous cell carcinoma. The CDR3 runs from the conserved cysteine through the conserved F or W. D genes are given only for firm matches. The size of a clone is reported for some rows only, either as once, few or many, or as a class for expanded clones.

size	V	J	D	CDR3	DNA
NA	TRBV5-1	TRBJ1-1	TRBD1	CASSYSKRQGEAFF	TGCGCCAGCAGCTACAGTAAAAGACAGGGTGAAGCTTTCTTT
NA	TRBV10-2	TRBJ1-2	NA	CASSAGSGYGYTF	TGCGCCAGCAGTGCTGGCAGTGGCTATGGCTACACCTTC
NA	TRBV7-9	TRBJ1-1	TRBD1	CASSPDRNGIYTEAFF	TGTGCCAGCAGCCCGGACAGGAATGGGATCTACACTGAAGCTTTCTTT
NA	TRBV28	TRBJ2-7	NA	CASRVPTDAYEQYF	TGTGCCTCAAGAGTTCCGACTGACGCCTACGAGCAGTACTTC
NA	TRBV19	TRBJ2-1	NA	CASMQGSYNEQFF	TGTGCCAGTATGCAGGGGTCCTACAATGAGCAGTTCTTC
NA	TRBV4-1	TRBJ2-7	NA	CASSRNRDSYEQYF	TGCGCCAGCAGCCGGAACCGGGACTCCTACGAGCAGTACTTC
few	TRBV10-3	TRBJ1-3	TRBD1	CATLDRDGGNTIYF	TGTGCCACCCTAGACAGGGATGGTGGAAACACCATATATTTT
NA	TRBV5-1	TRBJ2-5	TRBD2	CASTLAGVFETQYF	TGCGCCAGCACCCTAGCGGGAGTATTCGAGACCCAGTACTTC
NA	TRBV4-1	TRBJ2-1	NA	CASSESTGLSYNEQFF	TGCGCCAGCAGCGAATCTACGGGACTTTCCTACAATGAGCAGTTCTTC
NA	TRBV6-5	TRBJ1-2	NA	CASSYTAGYGYTF	TGTGCCAGCAGTTACACGGCTGGCTATGGCTACACCTTC
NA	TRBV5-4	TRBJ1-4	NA	CASSLTGLRNEKLFF	TGTGCCAGCAGCTTGACAGGGCTAAGGAATGAAAAACTGTTTTTT
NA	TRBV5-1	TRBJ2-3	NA	CASSYNRASADTQYF	TGCGCCAGCAGCTATAACAGGGCTTCGGCAGATACGCAGTATTTT
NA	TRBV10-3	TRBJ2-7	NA	CAIAGATYEQYF	TGTGCCATCGCGGGGGCTACCTACGAGCAGTACTTC
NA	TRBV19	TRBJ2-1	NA	CASSLQAGMVYEQFF	TGTGCCAGTAGTCTCCAGGCGGGAATGGTTTATGAGCAGTTCTTC
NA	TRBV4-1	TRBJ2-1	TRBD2	CASSQGRGGRYNEQFF	TGCGCCAGCAGCCAAGGGCGGGGGGGCCGGTACAATGAGCAGTTCTTC
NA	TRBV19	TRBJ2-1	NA	CASSIVGSNEQFF	TGTGCCAGTAGTATAGTTGGGTCCAATGAGCAGTTCTTC
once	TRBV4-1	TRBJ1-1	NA	CASSHPVINTEAFF	TGCGCCAGCAGCCACCCGGTGATAAACACTGAAGCTTTCTTT
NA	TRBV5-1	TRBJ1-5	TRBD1	CASSSGQDGQPQHF	TGCGCCAGCAGCTCGGGACAGGACGGGCAGCCCCAGCATTTT
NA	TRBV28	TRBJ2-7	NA	CASSPSWPGLNYEQYF	TGTGCCAGCAGTCCCTCCTGGCCGGGCCTTAACTACGAGCAGTACTTC
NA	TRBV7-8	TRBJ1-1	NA	CASSLGPGPRWDF	TGTGCCAGCAGCTTGGGGCCAGGGCCCAGGTGGGATTTT
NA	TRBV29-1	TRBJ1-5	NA	CSAFLPGRQPQHF	TGCAGCGCTTTCCTACCCGGAAGGCAGCCCCAGCATTTT
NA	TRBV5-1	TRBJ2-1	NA	CASSRPEGGNEQFF	TGCGCCAGCAGCCGTCCTGAAGGTGGCAATGAGCAGTTCTTC
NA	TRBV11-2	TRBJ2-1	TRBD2	CASSLGLAGSSYNEQFF	TGTGCCAGCAGCTTGGGACTAGCGGGGAGCTCCTACAATGAGCAGTTCTTC
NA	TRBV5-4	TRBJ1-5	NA	CASSFGGNQPQHF	TGTGCCAGCAGCTTCGGGGGGAATCAGCCCCAGCATTTT
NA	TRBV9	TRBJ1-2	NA	CASSLEDSHGYTF	TGTGCCAGCTCCTTAGAGGACAGTCATGGCTACACCTTC
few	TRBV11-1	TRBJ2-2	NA	CASSLGQGYTGELFF	TGTGCCAGCAGCTTGGGGCAGGGTTACACCGGGGAGCTGTTTTTT
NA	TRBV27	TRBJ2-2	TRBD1	CASHRGSGELFF	TGTGCCAGTCACAGGGGGTCAGGGGAGCTGTTTTTT
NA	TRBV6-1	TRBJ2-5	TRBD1	CASSSRGQGRTQYF	TGTGCCAGCAGTAGCCGCGGACAGGGGAGGACCCAGTACTTC
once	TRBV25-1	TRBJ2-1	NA	CASSPGSGPAGNEQFF	TGTGCCAGCAGCCCAGGATCGGGACCAGCCGGCAATGAGCAGTTCTTC
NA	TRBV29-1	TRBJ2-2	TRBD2	CSVSGGDTGELFF	TGCAGCGTAAGCGGGGGCGACACCGGGGAGCTGTTTTTT
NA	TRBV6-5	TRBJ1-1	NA	CASSFGSFFTSTEAFF	TGTGCCAGCAGTTTCGGTTCCTTCTTTACCAGCACTGAAGCTTTCTTT
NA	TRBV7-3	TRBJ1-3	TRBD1	CASSPGQGVYGNTIYF	TGTGCCAGCAGCCCCGGACAGGGCGTTTATGGAAACACCATATATTTT
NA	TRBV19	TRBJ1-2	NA	CASSGQNYGYTF	TGTGCCAGTAGTGGGCAGAACTATGGCTACACCTTC
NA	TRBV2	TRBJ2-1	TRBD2	CASILPGGRGNEQFF	TGTGCCAGCATCCTTCCGGGCGGGAGGGGTAATGAGCAGTTCTTC
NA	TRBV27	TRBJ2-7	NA	CASSFNPWGNEQYF	TGTGCCAGCAGCTTTAACCCCTGGGGGAACGAGCAGTACTTC
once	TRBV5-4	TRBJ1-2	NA	CASSPSGGQNYGYTF	TGTGCCAGCAGCCCCTCGGGGGGGCAGAACTATGGCTACACCTTC
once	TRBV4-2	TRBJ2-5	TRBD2	CASSPTGTSGAQETQYF	TGTGCCAGCAGCCCTACCGGGACTAGCGGGGCACAAGAGACCCAGTACTTC
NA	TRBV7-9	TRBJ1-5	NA	CASSFWDNQPQHF	TGTGCCAGCAGCTTCTGGGATAATCAGCCCCAGCATTTT
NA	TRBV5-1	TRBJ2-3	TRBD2	CASSKAGASDTQYF	TGCGCCAGCAGCAAAGCGGGGGCGTCAGATACGCAGTATTTT
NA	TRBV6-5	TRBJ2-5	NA	CASSPIGGQDGTQYF	TGTGCCAGCAGTCCTATCGGGGGTCAGGACGGGACCCAGTACTTC